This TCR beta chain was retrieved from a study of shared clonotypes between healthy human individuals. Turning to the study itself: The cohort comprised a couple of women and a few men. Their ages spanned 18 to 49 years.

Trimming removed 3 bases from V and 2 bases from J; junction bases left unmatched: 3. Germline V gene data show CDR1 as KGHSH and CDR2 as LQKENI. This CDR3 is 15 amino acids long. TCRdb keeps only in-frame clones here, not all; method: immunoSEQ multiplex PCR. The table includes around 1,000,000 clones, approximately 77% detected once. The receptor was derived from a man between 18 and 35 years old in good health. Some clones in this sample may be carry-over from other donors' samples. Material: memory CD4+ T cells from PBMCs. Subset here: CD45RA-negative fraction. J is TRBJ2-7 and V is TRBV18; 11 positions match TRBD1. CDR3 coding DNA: TGTGCCAGCTCACCCGGACAGGGGGCGGCCTACGAGCAGTACTTC. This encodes CASSPGQGAAYEQYF.